The 20 T cell receptor beta chains reported below all come from one sample, sequenced in a study of shared clonotypes between healthy human individuals. Repertoires were generated with immunoSEQ multiplex PCR, while TCRdb's copy carries only in-frame clones and drops some. The sample includes approximately 2.4 million clones, 90% to 96% of them seen just once. The source material was naive CD4+ T cells sorted from blood. Subset in this sample: CD45RA+ positively selected. These TCRs come from a man younger than 35 in good health.

The chain employs TRBV6-5 and TRBJ1-4; a weak D match, TRBD1 (6 bases). CDR1 is MNHEY, CDR2 SVGAGI, per germline. V was pared by 9 bases and J by 12 bases, with 14 bases between. The CDR3 sequence is 11 residues long. As DNA, the CDR3 is TGTGCCAGTACCAACCAGGGGCAACTGTTTTTT. Amino acids: CASTNQGQLFF.

The gene calls are TRBV11-2 and TRBJ2-1; 11 bases map to TRBD2. Trimming at V came to 5 bases and at J to 1 base, leaving 13 bases not matched to a gene. Germline CDR1 and CDR2: SGHAT and FQNNGV. This CDR3 spans 19 amino acids. The CDR3 DNA sequence: TGTGCCAGCAGCCAAAGACCGGGGACTAGCGGATTTTCCTACAATGAGCAGTTCTTC. Protein product: CASSQRPGTSGFSYNEQFF.

The gene calls are TRBV4-1 and TRBJ2-2, with D tentatively TRBD1 (6 bases). Trimming removed 4 bases at V and 1 base at J, with 16 bases between. The CDR3 covers 17 residues. Germline loops: CDR1 MGHRA, CDR2 YSYEKL. This chain's CDR3 is CASSPPRGTLNTGELFF. In DNA, the CDR3 is TGCGCCAGCAGCCCTCCTAGAGGGACACTGAACACCGGGGAGCTGTTTTTT.

The V and J genes are TRBV13 and TRBJ2-1; D remains ambiguous. There are 14 residues in the CDR3. Per germline, CDR1 PRHDT and CDR2 FYEKMQ (reference sequence). V was clipped by 4 bases and J by 2 bases, with 9 bases between them. The CDR3 spells CASSSLHPYNEQFF. CDR3 nucleotide sequence: TGTGCCAGCAGCTCTTTACACCCCTACAATGAGCAGTTCTTC.

This clone appeared a single time. The chain recombines TRBV10-3 with TRBJ1-6, with 7 bases matching TRBD1. Unmatched junction bases numbered 2, after V lost 3 bases and J lost 9 bases. Germline CDR1 is ENHRY and CDR2 is SYGVKD. There are 13 residues in the CDR3. CDR3 bases: TGTGCCATCAGTGATACAGGGGTTTCACCCCTCCACTTT. Residues: CAISDTGVSPLHF.

This clone appeared a single time. The J gene is TRBJ2-1, the V gene TRBV5-1; perhaps TRBD2 as D (6 bases). CDR3 length: 15 residues. Per the germline V gene, CDR1 is SGHRS and CDR2 is YFSETQ. V lost 0 bases and J 4 bases, leaving 11 bases between the germline ends. The CDR3 DNA sequence: TGCGCCAGCAGCTTGGTAGCGGATAAATACAATGAGCAGTTCTTC. Translated, it gives CASSLVADKYNEQFF.

In this sample, this clone turned up a few times. This chain uses TRBV6-4 with TRBJ2-7, with 10 bases aligning to TRBD1. The CDR3 has 16 amino acids. Germline assignment: CDR1 MRHNA and CDR2 SNTAGT. The V and J ends lost 6 bases and 2 bases, in that order; junction bases with no gene match: 10. Here the CDR3 DNA reads TGTGCCAGCAGCAGAATCCCGGGACAGGGGACCTACGAGCAGTACTTC. It specifies CASSRIPGQGTYEQYF.

The chain has TRBV4-1 and TRBJ1-2; D possibly corresponds to TRBD1 (5 bases). The germline CDR1 and CDR2 sequences are MGHRA and YSYEKL. The CDR3 contains 13 residues. Trimming left V 3 bases short and J 3 bases short, with 8 bases between. This CDR3 reads CASSQGGDYGYTF. CDR3 in DNA: TGCGCCAGCAGCCAGGGGGGAGACTATGGCTACACCTTC.

The CDR3 is CASSERRVDGTQYF. The CDR3 bases are TGTGCCAGCAGTGAACGGAGGGTTGATGGTACGCAGTATTTT. The chain carries TRBV6-1 and TRBJ2-3; D might be TRBD2 (6 bases). Between the trimmed V and J ends, which lost 2 bases and 8 bases, there was a span of 14 bases. The CDR3 contains 14 residues. Germline CDR1 reads MNHNS; CDR2 reads SASEGT.

This clone was seen just once. V and J are TRBV6-1 and TRBJ1-4; D unclear. The CDR3 consists of 16 residues. V was clipped by 4 bases and J by 1 base, with 13 bases between them. CDR1 MNHNS and CDR2 SASEGT come from the germline V gene. Written as DNA, the CDR3 is TGTGCCAGCAGTGGCCAGCCCGAGATAACTAATGAAAAACTGTTTTTT. As protein: CASSGQPEITNEKLFF.

This clone was detected only once. The rearrangement links TRBV6-1 to TRBJ1-3, with D perhaps TRBD1 (6 bases). This CDR3 spans 14 amino acids. In germline, CDR1 is MNHNS, CDR2 SASEGT. V was clipped by 10 bases and J by 0 bases, with 13 bases between them. Written as DNA, the CDR3 is TGTGCCACTCGACAGGTCTACTCTGGAAACACCATATATTTT. Its protein product is CATRQVYSGNTIYF.

The CDR3 DNA sequence: TGTGCCAGCCAACAGGGTCTAGGTGGCGAGCAGTACTTC. Translation gives CASQQGLGGEQYF. The chain employs TRBV25-1 and TRBJ2-7; the D gene is possibly TRBD1 (6 bases). Trimming removed 8 bases at V and 6 bases at J, with 17 bases between. Germline V CDR1 and CDR2: MGHDK, SYGVNS. The CDR3 is made up of 13 amino acids.

The V and J genes are TRBV7-2 and TRBJ2-2, with D possibly being TRBD2 (6 bases). Germline lookup yields CDR1 SGHTA and CDR2 FQGNSA. The CDR3 totals 16 residues. V gave up 3 bases and J gave up 0 bases, with 11 bases separating them. DNA of the CDR3: TGTGCCAGCAGCTTTAGCGGCGGGGCGAACACCGGGGAGCTGTTTTTT. As protein: CASSFSGGANTGELFF.

The CDR3 reads CASSLVGISGELFF. In DNA form, the CDR3 reads TGTGCCAGCAGCTTGGTTGGTATATCAGGGGAGCTGTTTTTT. This rearrangement joins TRBV5-6 to TRBJ2-2; no firm D call. Trimming took 0 bases from V and 8 from J, leaving 11 bases between them. The CDR3 has 14 residues. Germline lookup yields CDR1 SGHDT and CDR2 YYEEEE.

This chain connects TRBV27 to TRBJ1-2; unclear D gene. Per germline, CDR1 MNHEY and CDR2 SMNVEV (reference sequence). CDR3 length: 15 residues. Trimming left V 4 bases short and J 1 base short, with 13 bases between. CDR3 bases: TGTGCCAGCAGTTATTGGGATAGAGTTAACTATGGCTACACCTTC. This gives the protein CASSYWDRVNYGYTF.

The gene calls are TRBV10-2 and TRBJ2-1; D is uncertain. This CDR3 has 16 amino acids. Between the trimmed V and J ends, which lost 7 bases and 3 bases, there was a span of 19 bases. CDR1 is WSHSY, CDR2 SAAADI, per germline. The CDR3 protein is CASMKPYRLHYNEQFF. The CDR3, as DNA: TGCGCCAGCATGAAACCTTACAGACTCCACTACAATGAGCAGTTCTTC.

The gene calls are TRBV12-5 and TRBJ2-2; D unresolved. Trimming cost V 0 bases and J 3 bases, with 14 bases left between them. The CDR3 has 17 amino acids. Germline CDR1 reads LGHNT; CDR2 reads FRNRAP. This chain's CDR3 is CASGLVPWGLDTGELFF. DNA of the CDR3: TGTGCTAGTGGTTTGGTCCCCTGGGGATTGGACACCGGGGAGCTGTTTTTT.

The J gene is TRBJ2-2, the V gene TRBV11-3; no clear D. CDR1 SGHNT and CDR2 YENEEA come from the germline V gene. The ends were cut back, 5 bases at V and 6 bases at J, with 10 bases in the middle. The CDR3 is 13 amino acids. CDR3 DNA sequence: TGTGCCAGCAGCCTCCTATTCCCCGGGGAGCTGTTTTTT. Translating it yields CASSLLFPGELFF.

The sample holds one count of this clone. The V gene is TRBV2, the J gene TRBJ1-3, with 9 bases that match TRBD1. This CDR3 comprises 15 residues. Germline V gene lookup returns CDR1 SNHLY and CDR2 FYNNEI. V lost 1 base, J lost 6 bases, and 4 bases stayed unmatched. CDR3 coding DNA: TGTGCCAGCAGTGAAGGAGGGACAGGGCTAAACACCATATATTTT. Its translation is CASSEGGTGLNTIYF.

The V call is TRBV6-5, the J call TRBJ2-7; 12 positions agree with TRBD1. The CDR3 runs 14 residues. V lost 7 bases to trimming and J lost 7 bases; unmatched junction nucleotides: 8. Germline values: CDR1 MNHEY, CDR2 SVGAGI. The CDR3 loop is CASTGGQGAREQYF. The CDR3 DNA sequence: TGTGCCAGCACCGGGGGACAGGGGGCGCGGGAGCAGTACTTC.